The clone carrying this TCR beta chain was seen a few times. This sample was included in a study of T cells after yellow fever vaccination. The V gene's germline CDR1 is LGHNA and CDR2 YSLEER. This CDR3 spans 17 amino acids. Trimming stripped 0 bases from V and 0 bases from J, with 14 bases between. In making TCR cDNA, 5'RACE template switching added a universal primer site and UMIs to it. TCRdb called the 5' RACE reads again in MiXCR, with one record for every CDR3 protein. Altogether about 74,000 distinct CDR3 sequences are present, approximately 7% being singletons, with the ten largest covering 30% to 45%.

The sequence was obtained from a man aged 18 to 30 who received the YFV17D yellow fever vaccine. Specimen: CD8+ T cells sorted from PBMCs, collected about 5 days after the first yellow fever vaccination. The chain has TRBV4-3 and TRBJ1-1, with D possibly TRBD1 on 5 matching bases. DNA for the CDR3: TGCGCCAGCAGCCAAGACACCGACAGTACCATGAACACTGAAGCTTTCTTT. Its translation is CASSQDTDSTMNTEAFF.